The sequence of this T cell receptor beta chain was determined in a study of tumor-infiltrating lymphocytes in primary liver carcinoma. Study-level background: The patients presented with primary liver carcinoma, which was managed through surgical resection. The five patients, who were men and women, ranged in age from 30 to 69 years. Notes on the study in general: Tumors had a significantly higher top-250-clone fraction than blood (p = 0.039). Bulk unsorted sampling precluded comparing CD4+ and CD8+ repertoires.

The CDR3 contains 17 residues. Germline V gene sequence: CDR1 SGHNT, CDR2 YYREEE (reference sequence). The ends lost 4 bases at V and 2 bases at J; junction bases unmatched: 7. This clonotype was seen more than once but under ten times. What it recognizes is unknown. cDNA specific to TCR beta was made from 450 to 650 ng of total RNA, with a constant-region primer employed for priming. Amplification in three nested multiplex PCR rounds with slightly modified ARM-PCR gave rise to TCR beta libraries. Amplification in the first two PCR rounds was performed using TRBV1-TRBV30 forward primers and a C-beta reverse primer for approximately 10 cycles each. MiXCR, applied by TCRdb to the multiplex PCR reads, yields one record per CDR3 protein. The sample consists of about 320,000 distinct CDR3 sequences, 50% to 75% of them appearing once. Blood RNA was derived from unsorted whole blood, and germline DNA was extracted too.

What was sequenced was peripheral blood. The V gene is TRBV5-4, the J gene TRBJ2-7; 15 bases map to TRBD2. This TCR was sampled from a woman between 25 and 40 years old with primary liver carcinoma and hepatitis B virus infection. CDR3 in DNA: TGTGCCAGCAGCGTGGGACTAGCGGGAGGAGGGGCCTACGAGCAGTACTTC. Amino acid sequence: CASSVGLAGGGAYEQYF. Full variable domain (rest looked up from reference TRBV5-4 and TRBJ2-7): ETGVTQSPTHLIKTRGQQVTLRCSSQSGHNTVSWYQQALGQGPQFIFQYYREEENGRGNFPPRFSGLQFPNYSSELNVNALELDDSALYLCASSVGLAGGGAYEQYFGPGTRLTVT.